This T cell receptor beta chain was documented in a study of blood T cell repertoires in COVID-19. The wider study: In each case, the material was cDNA or gDNA derived from T cells, B-cell-depleted T cells, or PBMCs.

This CDR3 region has 13 residues. Germline CDR1 reads MDHEN; CDR2 reads SYDVKM. J was trimmed by 7 bases and V by 7 bases; bases with no gene match: 7. This clone was seen only once. Profiled with immunoSEQ multiplex PCR; TCRdb holds only in-frame clones, not every one. The repertoire includes some 220,000 clones, 86% of them detected once, and 3% to 3.5% sits in the top ten. The receptor's source is a woman aged 45-65 years in a cohort exposed to, infected with or recovered from COVID-19 (not recorded which). The source material was PBMCs or T cells enriched from blood (not recorded which). The V call is TRBV28, the J call TRBJ1-2, with TRBD1 identical over 9 bases. The CDR3 coding sequence is TGTGCCAGCACCCAAGGGACAGGGTTTGGCTACACCTTC. Its protein product is CASTQGTGFGYTF.